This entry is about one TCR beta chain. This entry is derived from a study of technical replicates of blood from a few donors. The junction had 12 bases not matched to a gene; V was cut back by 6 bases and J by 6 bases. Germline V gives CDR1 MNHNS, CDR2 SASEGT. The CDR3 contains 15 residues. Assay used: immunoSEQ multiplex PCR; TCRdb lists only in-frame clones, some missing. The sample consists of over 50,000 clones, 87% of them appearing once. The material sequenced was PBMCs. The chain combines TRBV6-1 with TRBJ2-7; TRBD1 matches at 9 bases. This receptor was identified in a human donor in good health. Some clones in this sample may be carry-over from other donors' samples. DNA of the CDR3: TGTGCCAGCAGAGTTACAGGGGGCGCATTAGCCGAGCAGTACTTC. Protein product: CASRVTGGALAEQYF.